These T cell receptor beta chains were read from a single sample in a study of human T cells and chemical hapten exposure. In TCRdb, the RACE reads were re-called with MiXCR into one record per CDR3 protein. The data contain a few hundred thousand distinct CDR3 sequences, around 4.8% of them seen just once; the ten biggest clones take up 2% to 2.5%. Material: whole blood, obtained in connection with sensitization to the hapten diphenylcyclopropenone (DPC). All receptors derive from a woman aged 45-60 years with alopecia areata. Some clones in this sample may be carry-over from other donors' samples. Both conserved end residues are part of each CDR3. The D gene is left open where the match is weak. Rows give clone size only sometimes, using once, few, many, or a class for an expanded clone.

D	size	J	V	CDR3	DNA
-	-	TRBJ1-4	TRBV4-2	CASSQDGQKLFF	TGTGCCAGCAGCCAAGATGGTCAAAAACTGTTTTTT
-	-	TRBJ2-7	TRBV3-1	CASSEGQYEQYF	TGTGCCAGCAGCGAAGGACAGTACGAGCAGTACTTC
-	many	TRBJ1-4	TRBV7-9	CASSLDWEKLFF	TGTGCCAGCAGCTTAGATTGGGAAAAACTGTTTTTT
TRBD1	few	TRBJ1-5	TRBV19	CASSMEDRPGQPQHF	TGTGCCAGTAGTATGGAGGACAGGCCCGGGCAGCCCCAGCATTTT
TRBD2	many	TRBJ2-1	TRBV13	CASSPLTSGGLNEQFF	TGTGCCAGCAGCCCCTTGACTAGCGGGGGGCTCAATGAGCAGTTCTTC
-	-	TRBJ2-3	TRBV7-9	CASSDVWGDTQYF	TGTGCCAGCAGCGACGTTTGGGGAGATACGCAGTATTTT
-	-	TRBJ1-6	TRBV5-6	CASSLFRRNSPLHF	TGTGCCAGCAGCTTGTTCAGGCGTAATTCACCCCTCCACTTT
-	-	TRBJ2-7	TRBV3-1	CASSQVTYSYEQYF	TGTGCCAGCAGCCAAGTCACTTACTCCTACGAGCAGTACTTC
-	-	TRBJ1-1	TRBV3-1	CASSHGPLPGAFF	TGTGCCAGCAGCCACGGGCCTCTTCCCGGAGCTTTCTTT
-	few	TRBJ2-1	TRBV9	CASSPESAEQFF	TGTGCCAGCAGCCCCGAGAGCGCTGAGCAGTTCTTC